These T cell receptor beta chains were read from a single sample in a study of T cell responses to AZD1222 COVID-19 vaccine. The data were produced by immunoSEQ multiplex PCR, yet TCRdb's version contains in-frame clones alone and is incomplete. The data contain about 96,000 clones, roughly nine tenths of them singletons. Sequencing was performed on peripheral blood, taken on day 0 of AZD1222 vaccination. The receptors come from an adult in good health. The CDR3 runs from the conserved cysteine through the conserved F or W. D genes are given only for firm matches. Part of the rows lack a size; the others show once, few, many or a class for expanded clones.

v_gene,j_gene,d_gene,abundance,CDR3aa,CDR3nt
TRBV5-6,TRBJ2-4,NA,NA,CASSLLTGNIQYF,TGTGCCAGCAGCTTGTTAACTGGGAACATTCAGTACTTC
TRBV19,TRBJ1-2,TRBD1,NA,CASSPRTGGIYGYTF,TGTGCCAGTAGCCCCAGGACAGGGGGCATCTATGGCTACACCTTC
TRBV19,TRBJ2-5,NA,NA,CASSIGSQETQYF,TGTGCCAGTAGTATCGGCAGCCAAGAGACCCAGTACTTC
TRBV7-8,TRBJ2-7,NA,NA,CASSLDYRSYEQYF,TGTGCCAGCAGCTTGGATTACCGATCCTACGAGCAGTACTTC
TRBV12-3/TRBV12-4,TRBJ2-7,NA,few,CASSLSGGQEQYF,TGTGCCAGCAGTTTAAGTGGAGGCCAAGAGCAGTACTTC
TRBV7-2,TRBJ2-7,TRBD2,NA,CASSSRSAGGPTNSYEQYF,TGTGCCAGCAGCTCCCGTTCTGCGGGGGGACCTACAAACTCCTACGAGCAGTACTTC
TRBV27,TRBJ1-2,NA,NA,CASSPGRINTLMAGAPNYGYTF,TGTGCCAGCAGTCCGGGACGGATAAATACGCTTATGGCCGGGGCTCCTAACTATGGCTACACCTTC
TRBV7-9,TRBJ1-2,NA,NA,CASSPRDNYGYTF,TGTGCCAGCAGCCCCCGGGACAACTATGGCTACACCTTC
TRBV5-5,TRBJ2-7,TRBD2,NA,CASMTGTSGGASVHEQYF,TGTGCCAGCATGACCGGGACTAGCGGGGGGGCATCGGTACACGAGCAGTACTTC
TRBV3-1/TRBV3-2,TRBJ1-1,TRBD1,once,CASSLGTGGTEAFF,TGTGCCAGCAGCCTTGGGACAGGGGGGACTGAAGCTTTCTTT
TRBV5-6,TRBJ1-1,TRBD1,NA,CASSRTGGEVEAFF,TGTGCCAGCAGCCGGACAGGGGGCGAGGTTGAAGCTTTCTTT
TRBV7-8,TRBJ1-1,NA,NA,CASSSFTTGLNTEAFF,TGTGCCAGCAGCTCCTTCACCACAGGGCTTAACACTGAAGCTTTCTTT
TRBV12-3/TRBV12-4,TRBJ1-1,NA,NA,CASSLGVEAEAFF,TGTGCCAGCAGTTTAGGAGTGGAAGCTGAAGCTTTCTTT
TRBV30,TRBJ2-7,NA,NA,CAWSVRQDYIQRYEQYF,TGTGCCTGGAGTGTTAGACAGGATTATATTCAACGCTACGAGCAGTACTTC
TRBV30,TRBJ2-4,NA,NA,CAWSPRGGKNIQYF,TGTGCCTGGAGCCCTAGGGGGGGGAAAAACATTCAGTACTTC
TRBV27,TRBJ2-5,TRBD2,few,CATQRTSGAEETQYF,TGTGCCACCCAGCGGACTAGCGGGGCGGAGGAGACCCAGTACTTC
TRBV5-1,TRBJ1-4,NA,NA,CASSSGDGAYEKLFF,TGCGCCAGCAGCTCAGGGGACGGCGCCTATGAAAAACTGTTTTTT
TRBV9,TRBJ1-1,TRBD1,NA,CASSAGTVSNTEAFF,TGTGCCAGCAGCGCCGGGACAGTGTCGAACACTGAAGCTTTCTTT
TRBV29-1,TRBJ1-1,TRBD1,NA,CSAGTGGLTEAFF,TGCAGCGCTGGGACAGGGGGGCTCACTGAAGCTTTCTTT
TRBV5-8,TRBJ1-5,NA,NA,CASSLGTEPQNQPQHF,TGTGCCAGCAGCTTGGGAACAGAGCCTCAAAATCAGCCCCAGCATTTT
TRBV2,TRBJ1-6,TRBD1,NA,CASKKGQGSYNSPLHF,TGTGCCAGCAAAAAGGGACAGGGTTCCTATAATTCACCCCTCCACTTT
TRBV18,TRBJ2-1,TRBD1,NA,CASSDPGQGAFDEQFF,TGTGCCAGCTCGGACCCGGGACAGGGGGCTTTTGATGAGCAGTTCTTC
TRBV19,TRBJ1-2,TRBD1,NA,CASSIRTGSYGYTF,TGTGCCAGTAGTATAAGGACAGGTTCCTATGGCTACACCTTC
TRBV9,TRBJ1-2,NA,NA,CASSPSEAAAEFYGYTF,TGTGCCAGCAGCCCAAGTGAAGCGGCCGCCGAATTCTATGGCTACACCTTC
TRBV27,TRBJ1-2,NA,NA,CASRGNREMRGYGYTF,TGTGCCAGCAGAGGTAATAGGGAGATGCGGGGCTATGGCTACACCTTC
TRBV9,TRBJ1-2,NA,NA,CASSVDGDNDGYTF,TGTGCCAGCAGCGTAGACGGGGATAATGATGGCTACACCTTC
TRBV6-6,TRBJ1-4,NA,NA,CASSYRTTEKLFF,TGTGCCAGCAGTTATAGGACAACTGAAAAACTGTTTTTT